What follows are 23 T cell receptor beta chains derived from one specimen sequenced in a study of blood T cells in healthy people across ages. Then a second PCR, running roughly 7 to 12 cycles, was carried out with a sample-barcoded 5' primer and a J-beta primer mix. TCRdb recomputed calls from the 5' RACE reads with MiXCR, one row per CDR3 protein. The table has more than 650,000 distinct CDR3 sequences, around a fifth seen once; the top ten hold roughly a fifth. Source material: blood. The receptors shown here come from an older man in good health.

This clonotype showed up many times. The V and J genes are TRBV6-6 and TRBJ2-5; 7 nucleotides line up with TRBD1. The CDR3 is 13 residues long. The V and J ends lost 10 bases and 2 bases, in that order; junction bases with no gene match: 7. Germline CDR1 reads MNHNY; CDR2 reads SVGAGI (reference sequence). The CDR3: CATNRGFQETQYF. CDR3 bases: TGTGCCACCAACAGGGGCTTTCAAGAGACCCAGTACTTC.

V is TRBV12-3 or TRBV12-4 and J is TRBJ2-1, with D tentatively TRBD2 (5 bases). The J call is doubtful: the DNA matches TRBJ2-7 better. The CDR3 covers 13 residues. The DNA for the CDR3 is TGTGCCAGCTCATTCAGGTCGGGAATCGAGCAGTACTTC. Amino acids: CASSFRSGIEQYF.

The CDR3 nucleotides read TGTGCCAGCAGTGGGGGCAACCAAGAGACCCAGTACTTC. It codes for CASSGGNQETQYF. This chain joins TRBV25-1 and TRBJ2-5, with D possibly being TRBD1 (5 bases). V was clipped by 4 bases and J by 0 bases, with 6 bases between them. The CDR3 consists of 13 residues. In germline, CDR1 is MGHDK, CDR2 SYGVNS.

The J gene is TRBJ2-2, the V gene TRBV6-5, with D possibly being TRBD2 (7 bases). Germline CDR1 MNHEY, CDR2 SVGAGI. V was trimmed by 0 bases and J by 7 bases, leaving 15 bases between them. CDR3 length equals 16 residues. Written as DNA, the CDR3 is TGTGCCAGCAGTTACTCGGTCGGGGGGCGCGACGGGGAGCTGTTTTTT. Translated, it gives CASSYSVGGRDGELFF.

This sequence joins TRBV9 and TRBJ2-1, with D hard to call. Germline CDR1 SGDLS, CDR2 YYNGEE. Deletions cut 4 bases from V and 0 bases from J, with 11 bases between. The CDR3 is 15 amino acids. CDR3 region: CASSSQATSYNEQFF. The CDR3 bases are TGTGCCAGCAGCTCCCAAGCGACCTCCTACAATGAGCAGTTCTTC.

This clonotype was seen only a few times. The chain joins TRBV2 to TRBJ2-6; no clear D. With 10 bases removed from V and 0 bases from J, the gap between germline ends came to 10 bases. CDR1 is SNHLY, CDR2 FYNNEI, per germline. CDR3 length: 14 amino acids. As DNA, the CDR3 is TGTGCCACCACCTTAGACTCTGGGGCCAACGTCCTGACTTTC. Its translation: CATTLDSGANVLTF.

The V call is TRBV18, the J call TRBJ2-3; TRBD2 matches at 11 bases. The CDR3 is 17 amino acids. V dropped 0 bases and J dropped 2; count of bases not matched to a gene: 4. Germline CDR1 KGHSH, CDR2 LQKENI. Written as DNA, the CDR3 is TGTGCCAGCTCACCACCGGCTAGCGGGGGGAACACAGATACGCAGTATTTT. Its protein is CASSPPASGGNTDTQYF.

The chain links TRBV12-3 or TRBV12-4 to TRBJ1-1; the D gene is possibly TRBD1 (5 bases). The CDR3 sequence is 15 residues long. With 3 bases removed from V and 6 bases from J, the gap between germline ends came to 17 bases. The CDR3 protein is CASSFISGGRSEAFF. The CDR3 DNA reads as TGTGCCAGCAGTTTTATCTCCGGGGGTCGGTCTGAAGCTTTCTTT.

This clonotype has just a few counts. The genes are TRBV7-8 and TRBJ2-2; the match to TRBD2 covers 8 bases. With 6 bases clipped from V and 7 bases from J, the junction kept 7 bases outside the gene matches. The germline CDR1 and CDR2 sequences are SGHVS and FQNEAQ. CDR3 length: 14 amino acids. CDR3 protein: CASRPGLGIGELFF. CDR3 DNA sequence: TGTGCCAGCAGACCGGGACTAGGGATCGGGGAGCTGTTTTTT.

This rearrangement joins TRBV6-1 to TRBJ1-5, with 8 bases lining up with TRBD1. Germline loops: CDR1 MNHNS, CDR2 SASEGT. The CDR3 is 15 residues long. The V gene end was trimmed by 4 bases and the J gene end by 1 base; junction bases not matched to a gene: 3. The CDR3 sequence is CASSADRVSNQPQHF. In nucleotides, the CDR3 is TGTGCCAGCAGTGCGGACAGGGTGAGCAATCAGCCCCAGCATTTT.

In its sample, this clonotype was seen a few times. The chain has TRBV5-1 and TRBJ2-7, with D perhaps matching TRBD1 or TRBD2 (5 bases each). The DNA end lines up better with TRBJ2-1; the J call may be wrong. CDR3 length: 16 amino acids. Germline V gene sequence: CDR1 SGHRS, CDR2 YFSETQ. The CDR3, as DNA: TGCGCCAGCAGCTTGGTGAGGGGCCGAATATCCAATGAGCAGTTCTTC. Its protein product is CASSLVRGRISNEQFF.

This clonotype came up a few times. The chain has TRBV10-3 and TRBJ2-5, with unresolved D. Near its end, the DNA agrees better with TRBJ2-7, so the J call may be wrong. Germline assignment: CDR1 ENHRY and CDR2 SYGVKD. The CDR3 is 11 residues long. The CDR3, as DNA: TGTGCCATCAGTGACGGGTACGAGCAGTACGTC. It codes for CAISDGYEQYV.

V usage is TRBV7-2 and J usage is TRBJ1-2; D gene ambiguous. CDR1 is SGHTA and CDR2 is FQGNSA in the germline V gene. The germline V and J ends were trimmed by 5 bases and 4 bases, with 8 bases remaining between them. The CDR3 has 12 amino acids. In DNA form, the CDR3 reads TGTGCCAGCAGCCACGGGAGCTATGGCTACACCTTC. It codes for CASSHGSYGYTF.

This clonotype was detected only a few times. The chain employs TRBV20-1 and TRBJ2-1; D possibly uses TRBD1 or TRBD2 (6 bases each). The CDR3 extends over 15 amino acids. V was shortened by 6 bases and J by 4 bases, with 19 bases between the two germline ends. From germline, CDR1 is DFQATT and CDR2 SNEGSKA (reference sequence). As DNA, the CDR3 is TGCAGTGCCCCGCACCGGAGGGGGGTTTACAATGAGCAGTTCTTC. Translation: CSAPHRRGVYNEQFF.

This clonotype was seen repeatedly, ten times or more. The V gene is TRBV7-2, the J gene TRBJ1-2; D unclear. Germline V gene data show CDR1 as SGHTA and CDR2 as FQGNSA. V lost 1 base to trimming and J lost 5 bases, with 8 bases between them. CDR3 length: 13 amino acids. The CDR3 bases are TGTGCCAGCAGCTTAGGGGATTGGTATGGCTACACCTTC. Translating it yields CASSLGDWYGYTF.

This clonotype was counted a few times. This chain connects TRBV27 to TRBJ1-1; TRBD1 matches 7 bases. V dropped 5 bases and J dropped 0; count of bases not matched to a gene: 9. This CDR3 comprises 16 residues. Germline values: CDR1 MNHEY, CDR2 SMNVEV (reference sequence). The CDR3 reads CASSTTGTAMNTEAFF. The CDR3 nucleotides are TGTGCCAGCAGTACCACCGGGACAGCGATGAACACTGAAGCTTTCTTT.

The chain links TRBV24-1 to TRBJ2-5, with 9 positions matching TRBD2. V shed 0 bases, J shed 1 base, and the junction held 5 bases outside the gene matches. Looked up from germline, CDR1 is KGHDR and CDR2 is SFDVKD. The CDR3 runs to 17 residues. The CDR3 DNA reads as TGTGCCACCAGTGATTTGAGGGCGGGGGGGATCCAAGAGACCCAGTACTTC. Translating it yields CATSDLRAGGIQETQYF.

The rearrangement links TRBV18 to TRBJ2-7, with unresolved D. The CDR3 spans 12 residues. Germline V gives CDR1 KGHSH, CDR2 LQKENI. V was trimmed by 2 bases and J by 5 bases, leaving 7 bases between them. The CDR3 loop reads CASSPMGHEQYV. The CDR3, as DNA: TGTGCCAGCTCACCAATGGGCCACGAGCAGTACGTC.

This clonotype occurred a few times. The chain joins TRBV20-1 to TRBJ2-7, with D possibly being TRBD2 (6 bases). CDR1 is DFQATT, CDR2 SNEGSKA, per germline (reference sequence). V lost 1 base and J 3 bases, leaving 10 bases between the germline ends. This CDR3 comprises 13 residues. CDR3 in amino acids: CSARGPEGYEQYF. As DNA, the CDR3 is TGCAGTGCTAGAGGGCCGGAGGGCTACGAGCAGTACTTC.

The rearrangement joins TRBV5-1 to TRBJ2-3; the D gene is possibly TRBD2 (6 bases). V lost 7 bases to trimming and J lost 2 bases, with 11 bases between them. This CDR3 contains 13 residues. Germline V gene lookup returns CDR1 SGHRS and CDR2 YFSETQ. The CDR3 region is CASWDSYTDTQYF. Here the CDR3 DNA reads TGCGCCAGCTGGGACTCCTACACAGATACGCAGTATTTT.

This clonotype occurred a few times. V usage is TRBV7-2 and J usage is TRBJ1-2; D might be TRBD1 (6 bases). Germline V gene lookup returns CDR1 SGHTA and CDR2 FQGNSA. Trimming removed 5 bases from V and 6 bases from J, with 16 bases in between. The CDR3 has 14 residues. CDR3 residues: CASSMDSPPHGYTF. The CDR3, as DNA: TGTGCCAGCAGCATGGACAGTCCTCCCCATGGCTACACCTTC.

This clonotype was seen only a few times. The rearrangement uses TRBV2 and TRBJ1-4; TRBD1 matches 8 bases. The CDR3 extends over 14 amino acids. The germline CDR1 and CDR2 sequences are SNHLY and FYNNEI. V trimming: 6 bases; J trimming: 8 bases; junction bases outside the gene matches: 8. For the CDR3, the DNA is TGTGCCAGCAGCGACCCAGGGGGCGCAGAAAAACTGTTTTTT. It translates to CASSDPGGAEKLFF.

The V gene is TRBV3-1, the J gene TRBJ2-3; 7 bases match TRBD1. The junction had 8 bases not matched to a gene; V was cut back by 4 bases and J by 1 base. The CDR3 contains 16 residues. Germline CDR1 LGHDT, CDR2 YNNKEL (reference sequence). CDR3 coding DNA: TGTGCCAGCAGCCCCGGGGACAGACTACGCACAGATACGCAGTATTTT. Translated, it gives CASSPGDRLRTDTQYF.